This TCR beta chain appears in the sequencing data of a study of T-cell memory formation after mild COVID-19 (dated by TCRdb to the early 2020s). Regarding the study in general: TCR sequence clusters from the two donors were largely donor specific. Two young, previously healthy adult volunteers made up the cohort, one male and one female. Longitudinal TCRalpha and TCRbeta repertoire sequencing tracked T-cell clones expanding and contracting after mild COVID-19 in a couple of donors.

Ficoll-Paque density gradient centrifugation was the method used to isolate PBMCs. TCRdb lists the instrument as Illumina NovaSeq 6000. cDNA libraries for TCRalpha and TCRbeta were prepared by 5'RACE using constant-segment primers, with sample barcodes and unique molecular identifiers added. Trizol reagent was used to extract RNA from every sample. Library amplification was performed in two PCR steps, and a second sample barcode and Illumina TruSeq adapters were introduced in the second step. Sequencing of the libraries was done on an Illumina NovaSeq, producing 2 x 150 bp paired-end reads. Per the source publication's procedure: The reads were demultiplexed and collapsed into UMI-guided consensus sequences using migec v1.2.7. Using mixcr v2.1.11, UMI consensuses were aligned to TRA and TRB V and J templates and then assembled into clonotypes. A clonotype was counted as expanded or contracted only if both edgeR and NoisET called the change significant, with noise models trained on biological replicates. For edgeR calls, the thresholds were a false discovery rate-adjusted p below 0.01 and a log2 fold-change of 1. As an exploratory analysis of dynamics, max-normalized trajectories of the 1000 most abundant clonotypes were examined by PCA with hierarchical clustering. Separately sequenced CD4+ and CD8+ repertoires were used to assign the CD4 or CD8 phenotype of responding clones. Using fastp at Q25 and MiXCR, TCRdb reprocessed the public reads and kept productive beta chains. Rows with one shared CDR3 protein collapse into an entry with the most common genes and DNA. TCRdb's processing, not the authors', yielded these V and J calls. In this sample the table shows 350,000 to 450,000 distinct CDR3 sequences, 25% to 30% of which occur a single time. The ten biggest clones cover roughly 13% of the sample.

The CDR3 holds 15 amino acids from the cysteine to the phenylalanine. Of all the DNA, just the CDR3 is kept, 45 bases in frame from base 1. V sheds 5 bases and J sheds 0 bases, leaving 11 bases between their ends. This clonotype was counted only a few times. The specificity of this receptor is unknown. Base qualities are not recorded, but no much larger clone differs from it by a single base. The full study reports these points: Contracting CD4+ clones appeared mostly in the CM and EM memory subsets, whereas CD8+ clones were enriched in EMRA. Some responding clones were detected in pre-infection memory, which suggested that pre-existing cross-reactive memory T cells had joined the SARS-CoV-2 response. Balanced CD4/CD8 phenotypes were observed for clones contracting from day 15 to 85, whereas a bias towards CD4+ was observed for a second wave of clones expanding from day 15 to 37. Whether the second-wave clones peaking on day 37 were SARS-CoV-2 specific was not confirmed. The study included only a couple of mild cases, and larger cohorts that include severe cases with pre-infection samples were judged to be necessary.

Material for sequencing was PBMCs or a T cell subset sorted from them (not recorded which). The rearranged segments are TRBV12-3 or TRBV12-4 and TRBJ1-3; the D gene cannot be named for sure. This sequence was found in an adult woman who had mild COVID-19 (a few samples of this study predate the infection). The sample titles of this study are shuffled in the database, so cell type and time point are left out; the donor was told from shared clones. The CDR3 here reads CASSPQQRSGNTIYF. The DNA sequence reads TGTGCCAGCAGTCCACAACAGCGCTCTGGAAACACCATATATTTT.